The next 26 T cell receptor beta chains were all read from a single sample in a study of vaccination and CD4 T cells after COVID-19. As for treatment: approximately nine-day PBMC culture with coronavirus spike peptide pools or control peptides (ViraFEST assay). The study sequenced cultured CD4+ T cell DNA using the Oncomine TCR Beta short-read assay. One entry per CDR3 protein results from TCRdb running MiXCR on the PCR reads. The sample comprises approximately 20,000 distinct CDR3 sequences, about 41% of which are singletons, and around 7.3% rests with the top ten. These TCRs' antigens remain unknown. Material: CD4+ T cells from blood, cultured in vitro, obtained after SARS-CoV-2 vaccination. These receptors were taken from a human donor who had recovered from COVID-19.

The chain employs TRBV6-1 and TRBJ1-2; the D gene is possibly TRBD1 (5 bases). The V and J ends lost 5 bases and 8 bases respectively, with 18 bases between them. Germline-derived CDR1 and CDR2 are MNHNS and SASEGT. The CDR3 consists of 14 residues. CDR3 region: CASSPSMGGGGYTF. Here the CDR3 DNA reads TGTGCCAGCAGTCCGTCGATGGGCGGGGGGGGCTACACCTTC.

This chain joins TRBV7-9 and TRBJ2-7; 9 bases line up with TRBD2. Germline loops: CDR1 SEHNR, CDR2 FQNEAQ (reference sequence). Trimming removed 1 base from V and 5 bases from J; junction bases left unmatched: 3. This CDR3 has 14 residues. DNA of the CDR3: TGTGCCAGCAGCTTAGGGACTAGCGAGGACGAGCAGTACTTC. Translating it yields CASSLGTSEDEQYF.

The sample holds a few counts of this clonotype. The rearrangement joins TRBV7-9 to TRBJ1-1; unclear D gene. From germline, CDR1 is SEHNR and CDR2 FQNEAQ (reference sequence). There are 13 residues in the CDR3. Trimming took off 1 base at V and 1 base at J, with 4 bases between the two ends. The CDR3 DNA is TGTGCCAGCAGCTTAGAACAGAACACTGAAGCTTTCTTT. It encodes CASSLEQNTEAFF.

The chain combines TRBV4-2 with TRBJ1-1; no firm D call. The germline V and J ends were trimmed by 2 bases and 7 bases, with 14 bases remaining between them. CDR1 and CDR2 (germline): LGHNA, YNFKEQ. The CDR3 length is 14 residues. In nucleotides, the CDR3 is TGTGCCAGCAGCCAAAGAGACCAGTTGGGTGAAGCTTTCTTT. Amino acid sequence: CASSQRDQLGEAFF.

This sequence joins TRBV27 and TRBJ2-5; 7 bases agree with TRBD2. V lost 11 bases and J lost 4; bases outside the gene matches: 1. Germline CDR1 MNHEY, CDR2 SMNVEV (reference sequence). There are 10 residues in the CDR3. CDR3 sequence: CASGGETQYF. DNA of the CDR3: TGTGCCTCGGGGGGAGAGACCCAGTACTTC.

The table lists this clonotype with a few counts. DNA for the CDR3: TGTGCCAGTAGTATTAGGGCTCGTCAGCCCCAGCATTTT. Residues: CASSIRARQPQHF. The chain recombines TRBV19 with TRBJ1-5, with unresolved D. The CDR3 runs to 13 residues. The germline gives CDR1 LNHDA, CDR2 SQIVND (reference sequence). V was clipped by 3 bases and J by 6 bases, with 9 bases between them.

V and J are TRBV19 and TRBJ1-2; perhaps TRBD1 as D (6 bases). The CDR3 sequence is 14 residues long. The germline CDR1 and CDR2 sequences are LNHDA and SQIVND (reference sequence). The V end lost 3 bases, the J end lost 4 bases, and 12 bases lay between the germline ends. This CDR3 is CASSIGLDSYGYTF. The CDR3 region has the DNA TGTGCCAGTAGTATTGGTTTGGACAGCTATGGCTACACCTTC. The whole variable domain, filled in from reference TRBV19 and TRBJ1-2, reads DGGITQSPKYLFRKEGQNVTLSCEQNLNHDAMYWYRQDPGQGLRLIYYSQIVNDFQKGDIAEGYSVSREKKESFPLTVTSAQKNPTAFYLCASSIGLDSYGYTFGSGTRLTVV.

This clonotype has more than one count but fewer than ten. The CDR3 reads CAISGGTGAYNSPLHF. DNA of the CDR3: TGTGCCATCTCCGGGGGGACAGGGGCTTATAATTCACCCCTCCACTTT. The chain employs TRBV28 and TRBJ1-6, with TRBD1 matching over 10 bases. Per germline, CDR1 MDHEN and CDR2 SYDVKM. V was pared by 10 bases and J by 4 bases, with 10 bases of the junction left unmatched. This CDR3 has 16 residues.

The chain uses TRBV5-6 and TRBJ2-3; 8 bases are shared with TRBD1. Germline assignment: CDR1 SGHDT and CDR2 YYEEEE. V trimming: 4 bases; J trimming: 4 bases; junction bases outside the gene matches: 8. The CDR3 extends over 15 amino acids. CDR3 sequence reads: CASSRGGQGSDTQYF. CDR3 coding DNA: TGTGCCAGCAGCCGCGGAGGACAGGGCTCAGATACGCAGTATTTT.

There are a few counts of this clonotype. This chain connects TRBV20-1 to TRBJ2-2; 8 bases align to TRBD2. Germline V gene sequence: CDR1 DFQATT, CDR2 SNEGSKA (reference sequence). V trimming: 0 bases; J trimming: 4 bases; junction bases outside the gene matches: 10. The CDR3 runs to 17 residues. As DNA, the CDR3 is TGCAGTGCTAGAGATTATAAGGCGGGGGGTACCACCGGGGAGCTGTTTTTT. It translates to CSARDYKAGGTTGELFF.

The chain is built from TRBV5-6 and TRBJ2-7; TRBD2 might be the D (5 bases). The CDR3 loop spans 15 amino acids. In germline, CDR1 is SGHDT, CDR2 YYEEEE. Between the trimmed V and J ends, which lost 3 bases and 4 bases, there was a span of 17 bases. CDR3 sequence reads: CASSSPESRGYEQYF. The CDR3 nucleotides are TGTGCCAGCAGCTCGCCGGAAAGCAGAGGGTACGAGCAGTACTTC.

The genes are TRBV7-6 and TRBJ2-5; no reliable D call. There are 13 residues in the CDR3. Germline-derived CDR1 and CDR2 are SGHVS and FNYEAQ. Trimming removed 4 bases at V and 6 bases at J, with 12 bases between. The CDR3 coding sequence is TGTGCCAGCAGCTGGTCTTCCGGAAAGACCCAGTACTTC. It translates to CASSWSSGKTQYF. Looking up the rest from reference TRBV7-6 and TRBJ2-5 gives the full variable domain: GAGVSQSPRYKVTKRGQDVALRCDPISGHVSLYWYRQALGQGPEFLTYFNYEAQQDKSGLPNDRFSAERPEGSISTLTIQRTEQRDSAMYRCASSWSSGKTQYFGPGTRLLVL.

In its sample, this clonotype was seen a few times. This chain joins TRBV19 and TRBJ1-2; 9 nucleotides agree with TRBD1. Trimming cost V 6 bases and J 0 bases; bases outside gene matches: 11. Germline V CDR1 and CDR2: LNHDA, SQIVND (reference sequence). The CDR3 is 17 amino acids. The CDR3 reads CASSATSTGGSNYGYTF. The CDR3 DNA follows: TGTGCCAGTAGCGCAACATCGACAGGGGGATCTAACTATGGCTACACCTTC.

This clonotype appeared a few times. The chain combines TRBV7-2 with TRBJ2-7, with D possibly being TRBD1 or TRBD2 (10 bases each). This CDR3 comprises 16 residues. V gave up 0 bases and J gave up 4 bases, with 16 bases separating them. Germline lookup yields CDR1 SGHTA and CDR2 FQGNSA. The CDR3 loop reads CASSLALAGQGYEQYF. CDR3 coding DNA: TGTGCCAGCAGCTTAGCACTAGCGGGACAGGGGTACGAGCAGTACTTC. The complete variable domain, with remaining parts taken from reference TRBV7-2 and TRBJ2-7, reads GAGVSQSPSNKVTEKGKDVELRCDPISGHTALYWYRQSLGQGLEFLIYFQGNSAPDKSGLPSDRFSAERTGGSVSTLTIQRTQQEDSAVYLCASSLALAGQGYEQYFGPGTRLTVT.

The genes are TRBV10-3 and TRBJ2-7; the D gene is possibly TRBD2 (6 bases). The length of the CDR3 is 14 residues. Germline loops: CDR1 ENHRY, CDR2 SYGVKD. Trimming removed 10 bases from V and 0 bases from J, with 16 bases in between. This CDR3 reads CATAFAGTSYEQYF. In nucleotides, the CDR3 is TGTGCCACCGCTTTTGCGGGAACCTCCTACGAGCAGTACTTC.

This clonotype has a handful of counts. This rearrangement joins TRBV19 to TRBJ2-3; the D is unclear. The CDR3 contains 16 residues. Germline V gene data show CDR1 as LNHDA and CDR2 as SQIVND (reference sequence). Trimming cost V 3 bases and J 0 bases, with 13 bases left between them. The CDR3 DNA sequence: TGTGCCAGTAGTATTCTTGGCAGGCCTAGCACAGATACGCAGTATTTT. The encoded protein is CASSILGRPSTDTQYF. The full variable domain, rest sourced from reference TRBV19 and TRBJ2-3, is DGGITQSPKYLFRKEGQNVTLSCEQNLNHDAMYWYRQDPGQGLRLIYYSQIVNDFQKGDIAEGYSVSREKKESFPLTVTSAQKNPTAFYLCASSILGRPSTDTQYFGPGTRLTVL.

This clonotype was observed a few times. CDR3 DNA: TGTGCCAGCAGTTATGGGACAGGGGGCAACACTGAAGCTTTCTTT. Translated: CASSYGTGGNTEAFF. V usage is TRBV6-5 and J usage is TRBJ1-1; 12 bases agree with TRBD1. Germline CDR1 is MNHEY and CDR2 is SVGAGI. Germline trimming cut 3 bases from V and 2 bases from J; bases unmatched to any gene: 1. The CDR3 has 15 residues.

The gene calls are TRBV19 and TRBJ1-1; weak D call: TRBD1 (6 bases). There are 16 residues in the CDR3. The V gene's germline CDR1 is LNHDA and CDR2 SQIVND (reference sequence). V was trimmed by 1 base and J by 10 bases, leaving 22 bases between them. Here the CDR3 reads CASSIGTDSRGRRAFF. The DNA for the CDR3 is TGTGCCAGTAGTATAGGCACGGACAGTCGGGGTAGGCGAGCTTTCTTT.

This clonotype was counted between two and nine times. CDR3 nucleotide sequence: TGTGCCAGCTCCCCCACTGGGGCCAACGTCCTGACTTTC. This translates into CASSPTGANVLTF. The chain combines TRBV27 with TRBJ2-6; unclear D gene. V lost 8 bases, J lost 2 bases, and 7 bases lay in between. The CDR3 consists of 13 residues. Per the germline V gene, CDR1 is MNHEY and CDR2 is SMNVEV (reference sequence).

V is TRBV28 and J is TRBJ2-4; 7 positions agree with TRBD2. This CDR3 has 15 residues. J lost 8 bases, V lost 3 bases, and 10 bases had no gene match. From germline, CDR1 is MDHEN and CDR2 SYDVKM. The DNA of the CDR3 is TGTGCCAGCAGTTTCTACGGGAGGCTGCTGGACATTCAGTACTTC. Translated, it gives CASSFYGRLLDIQYF.

The rearrangement uses TRBV7-2 and TRBJ2-1, with 9 bases matching TRBD2. The length of the CDR3 is 19 residues. With V trimmed by 5 bases and J by 2 bases, 16 bases remained unmatched. Germline CDR1 and CDR2: SGHTA and FQGNSA. Here the CDR3 reads CASSHPASGKVAAYNEQFF. The CDR3 nucleotides are TGTGCCAGCAGCCACCCCGCTAGCGGGAAAGTGGCTGCCTACAATGAGCAGTTCTTC.

As DNA, the CDR3 is TGTGCCAGCAGTGTAGACAGGATCAGCAATCAGCCCCAGCATTTT. Amino acids: CASSVDRISNQPQHF. V is TRBV6-1 and J is TRBJ1-5; tentative D call: TRBD1 (6 bases). Germline V gene lookup returns CDR1 MNHNS and CDR2 SASEGT. With 4 bases removed from V and 1 base from J, the gap between germline ends came to 11 bases. This CDR3 contains 15 residues.

The CDR3 nucleotides are TGTGCCAGTAGTATCGGGGGGAAGGAGACCCAGTACTTC. It encodes CASSIGGKETQYF. This chain joins TRBV19 and TRBJ2-5; 7 bases agree with TRBD2. Germline CDR1 is LNHDA and CDR2 is SQIVND (reference sequence). After removal of 3 bases from V and 5 bases from J, the junction contained 3 bases not matched to a gene. The CDR3 is 13 residues long.

This clonotype was counted between two and nine times. The chain links TRBV6-5 to TRBJ1-2; D is perhaps TRBD1 (5 bases). The germline V gene has CDR1 MNHEY and CDR2 SVGAGI. V lost 2 bases to trimming and J lost 4 bases, with 11 bases between them. CDR3 length: 14 residues. CDR3 sequence (DNA): TGTGCCAGCAGTTACGGGGGAGCGAGCTATGGCTACACCTTC. Its translation is CASSYGGASYGYTF.

The chain uses TRBV6-5 and TRBJ2-1; TRBD1 aligns across 12 bases. The CDR3 runs to 15 residues. Germline V gene sequence: CDR1 MNHEY, CDR2 SVGAGI. V was pared by 6 bases and J by 7 bases, with 7 bases of the junction left unmatched. The CDR3 loop reads CASSYKGQGANEQFF. The CDR3 DNA reads as TGTGCCAGCAGCTACAAGGGACAGGGGGCGAATGAGCAGTTCTTC.

This chain uses TRBV5-6 with TRBJ1-2, with a possible D match to TRBD1 (5 bases). The V end lost 4 bases, the J end lost 3 bases, and 16 bases lay between the germline ends. The V gene's germline CDR1 is SGHDT and CDR2 YYEEEE. The length of the CDR3 is 15 residues. The CDR3: CASSGGQGRYYGYTF. The CDR3 DNA reads TGTGCCAGCAGCGGAGGCCAGGGCCGGTACTATGGCTACACCTTC. Drawing the rest from reference TRBV5-6 and TRBJ1-2, the complete variable domain is DAGVTQSPTHLIKTRGQQVTLRCSPKSGHDTVSWYQQALGQGPQFIFQYYEEEERQRGNFPDRFSGHQFPNYSSELNVNALLLGDSALYLCASSGGQGRYYGYTFGSGTRLTVV.